This T cell receptor beta chain originates from a study of blood T cell repertoires in COVID-19. Sequencing was performed with immunoSEQ multiplex PCR; in TCRdb, only in-frame clones are kept and a portion is missing. The sample has 56,000 or so clones, less than 90% seen once. Germline assignment: CDR1 LNHDA and CDR2 SQIVND (reference sequence). Trimming left V 3 bases short and J 6 bases short, with 15 bases between. This CDR3 comprises 15 residues. The chain is built from TRBV19 and TRBJ1-5, with D perhaps TRBD1 (6 bases). The origin of this receptor is a human donor in a cohort sampled during active COVID-19. Sequencing input: peripheral blood. The DNA for the CDR3 is TGTGCCAGTAGTATGGTGGGGGGGGCGCGTCAGCCCCAGCATTTT. Protein product: CASSMVGGARQPQHF.